The present entry profiles one T cell receptor (beta chain) with its context. Followed longitudinally, the Seattle patients had been enrolled during active infection. V lost 7 bases and J lost 9; bases outside the gene matches: 9. The CDR3 is 11 residues long. CDR1 is SQVTM and CDR2 is ANQGSEA in the germline V gene. Study processing details: Amplification from reference gene primers served as the basis for estimated nucleated cell counts. The protocol was immunoSEQ multiplex PCR, while the TCRdb copy is restricted to in-frame clones and leaves out a portion. That table furnishes V, J and clone size, whereas the DNA furnished D and trimming. This table has under 200,000 clones, roughly 84% appearing once. This entry is derived from a study of blood T cell repertoires in COVID-19. Study in general: The United States, Italy and Spain supplied acute and convalescent COVID-19 samples. In each case, the material was cDNA or gDNA derived from T cells, B-cell-depleted T cells, or PBMCs.

Input material: peripheral blood. The chain has TRBV29-1 and TRBJ2-7; 7 bases match TRBD1. The clonotype was recovered from a woman in her 50s with COVID-19, enrolled during active disease. CDR3 sequence: CSAAGTAGQYF. For the CDR3, the DNA is TGCAGCGCAGCCGGGACAGCAGGGCAGTACTTC.